A single sample gave rise to the 15 T cell receptor beta chains below, sequenced in a study of T-cell memory formation after mild COVID-19. Each CDR3 protein is one row after TCRdb ran MiXCR on the 5' RACE reads. Of 450,000 to 650,000 distinct CDR3 sequences in the sample, 20% were seen once. Source material: PBMCs or a T cell subset sorted from them (not recorded which). The receptor source for this set is an adult woman who had mild COVID-19 (a few samples of this study predate the infection). Cell type and time point are not known.

The chain joins TRBV6-6 to TRBJ2-6, with D perhaps matching TRBD1 (6 bases). V lost 7 bases and J 0 bases, leaving 19 bases between the germline ends. CDR1 MNHNY and CDR2 SVGAGI come from the germline V gene (reference sequence). This CDR3 has 18 residues. The CDR3 DNA reads TGTGCCAGCAACGTACAGGGCAGGGAGTTCTCTGGGGCCAACGTCCTGACTTTC. Protein sequence: CASNVQGREFSGANVLTF.

The chain combines TRBV5-6 with TRBJ2-5; 9 bases are shared with TRBD1. After removal of 4 bases from V and 2 bases from J, the junction contained 6 bases not matched to a gene. This CDR3 comprises 15 residues. Germline CDR1 SGHDT, CDR2 YYEEEE. CDR3 sequence: CASSETGGQQETQYF. As DNA, the CDR3 is TGTGCCAGCAGCGAGACAGGGGGTCAGCAAGAGACCCAGTACTTC.

There are a few counts of this clonotype. V gene TRBV12-3 or TRBV12-4 combines with J gene TRBJ1-1; D possibly corresponds to TRBD1 (5 bases). V lost 2 bases to trimming and J lost 6 bases, with 13 bases between them. The CDR3 totals 14 residues. CDR3 sequence: CASSLLGRAPEAFF. The CDR3, as DNA: TGTGCCAGCAGTTTATTGGGCAGGGCTCCTGAAGCTTTCTTT.

The genes are TRBV7-8 and TRBJ2-7; D is perhaps TRBD1 or TRBD2 (5 bases each). V was clipped by 3 bases and J by 0 bases, with 15 bases between them. In germline, CDR1 is SGHVS, CDR2 FQNEAQ. The length of the CDR3 is 16 residues. CDR3 region: CASSFGDGYSSYEQYF. The CDR3 nucleotides are TGTGCCAGCAGCTTCGGGGACGGTTATTCCTCCTACGAGCAGTACTTC. The full variable domain, its missing parts supplied by reference TRBV7-8 and TRBJ2-7, is GAGVSQSPRYKVAKRGQDVALRCDPISGHVSLFWYQQALGQGPEFLTYFQNEAQLDKSGLPSDRFFAERPEGSVSTLKIQRTQQEDSAVYLCASSFGDGYSSYEQYFGPGTRLTVT.

V gene TRBV6-4 combines with J gene TRBJ1-2; D gene unclear. The V gene lost 0 bases and the J gene lost 6 bases, with 8 bases spanning the gap. Germline V gene sequence: CDR1 MRHNA, CDR2 SNTAGT. The CDR3 totals 13 residues. The CDR3 here is CASSDSHSDGYTF. CDR3 sequence (DNA): TGTGCCAGCAGTGACTCGCATTCGGATGGCTACACCTTC.

The CDR3 is CSASTSGRYEQYF. The CDR3 nucleotides read TGCAGTGCTTCGACTAGCGGGCGCTACGAGCAGTACTTC. The V and J genes are TRBV20-1 and TRBJ2-7; 10 bases agree with TRBD2. The CDR3 consists of 13 residues. From germline, CDR1 is DFQATT and CDR2 SNEGSKA (reference sequence). V shed 5 bases and J 3 bases; nucleotides not matched to a gene: 4.

The chain is built from TRBV7-9 and TRBJ2-1, with no clear D. The ends were cut back, 5 bases at V and 9 bases at J, with 14 bases in the middle. This CDR3 contains 13 residues. Germline-derived CDR1 and CDR2 are SEHNR and FQNEAQ (reference sequence). CDR3 sequence: CASSLPPVSEQFF. In DNA, the CDR3 is TGTGCCAGCAGCCTCCCCCCAGTTAGTGAGCAGTTCTTC.

The gene calls are TRBV20-1 and TRBJ2-5, with 7 bases identical to TRBD1. CDR1 and CDR2 from the germline V gene are DFQATT and SNEGSKA (reference sequence). The CDR3 is 16 amino acids. The ends lost 5 bases at V and 5 bases at J; junction bases unmatched: 17. The CDR3 coding sequence is TGCAGTGCTCACCAATTGGACAGGCCCGGCCGGGAGACCCAGTACTTC. It encodes CSAHQLDRPGRETQYF.

The V call is TRBV5-6, the J call TRBJ2-2; 11 nucleotides align to TRBD2. After removal of 2 bases from V and 4 bases from J, the junction contained 7 bases not matched to a gene. This CDR3 contains 17 residues. Germline lookup yields CDR1 SGHDT and CDR2 YYEEEE. In DNA, the CDR3 is TGTGCCAGCAGCTTCCGACTAGCGGGAATCGGCACCGGGGAGCTGTTTTTT. Its protein is CASSFRLAGIGTGELFF.

The genes are TRBV5-1 and TRBJ1-1, with D unresolved. CDR1 and CDR2 from the germline V gene are SGHRS and YFSETQ. V was trimmed by 9 bases and J by 2 bases, leaving 17 bases between them. The CDR3 has 14 amino acids. DNA for the CDR3: TGCGCCACCAGGAATCCGCAGCTAAACACTGAAGCTTTCTTT. This translates into CATRNPQLNTEAFF.

The chain links TRBV20-1 to TRBJ2-3; 11 bases map to TRBD2. This CDR3 spans 15 amino acids. V was pared by 6 bases and J by 4 bases, with 9 bases of the junction left unmatched. Looked up from germline, CDR1 is DFQATT and CDR2 is SNEGSKA (reference sequence). This CDR3 is CSARIAGGHPDTQYF. In DNA form, the CDR3 reads TGCAGTGCGCGGATAGCGGGGGGGCATCCAGATACGCAGTATTTT.

V usage is TRBV6-5 and J usage is TRBJ1-1; D uncertain. The CDR3 loop spans 14 amino acids. Between the trimmed V and J ends, which lost 0 bases and 3 bases, there was a span of 8 bases. CDR1 and CDR2 from the germline V gene are MNHEY and SVGAGI. The CDR3 protein is CASSYSAGYTEAFF. DNA for the CDR3: TGTGCCAGCAGTTACTCGGCGGGGTACACTGAAGCTTTCTTT.

This clonotype was seen a few times. The chain has TRBV7-9 and TRBJ1-1, with no clear D. The CDR3 spans 11 residues. V was trimmed by 5 bases and J by 7 bases, leaving 8 bases between them. Germline CDR1 reads SEHNR; CDR2 reads FQNEAQ (reference sequence). DNA of the CDR3: TGTGCCAGCAGCCCGGTTGGTGAAGCTTTCTTT. Translating gives CASSPVGEAFF. Filled out from reference TRBV7-9 and TRBJ1-1, the complete variable domain reads DTGVSQNPRHKITKRGQNVTFRCDPISEHNRLYWYRQTLGQGPEFLTYFQNEAQLEKSRLLSDRFSAERPKGSFSTLEIQRTEQGDSAMYLCASSPVGEAFFGQGTRLTVV.

The chain carries TRBV19 and TRBJ2-7; TRBD1 agrees at 12 bases. Unmatched junction bases numbered 6, after V lost 4 bases and J lost 5 bases. The CDR3 sequence is 15 residues long. Germline V gives CDR1 LNHDA, CDR2 SQIVND (reference sequence). CDR3 loop: CASSNAGTGGDEQYF. The CDR3 bases are TGTGCCAGTAGTAATGCCGGGACAGGGGGCGACGAGCAGTACTTC.

The chain has TRBV7-2 and TRBJ2-5, with unresolved D. Germline lookup yields CDR1 SGHTA and CDR2 FQGNSA. Trimming cost V 4 bases and J 1 base, with 10 bases left between them. This CDR3 region has 14 residues. In DNA, the CDR3 is TGTGCCAGCAGCTCCGAGTGGGCCCAAGAGACCCAGTACTTC. This translates into CASSSEWAQETQYF. Looking up the rest from reference TRBV7-2 and TRBJ2-5 gives the full variable domain: GAGVSQSPSNKVTEKGKDVELRCDPISGHTALYWYRQSLGQGLEFLIYFQGNSAPDKSGLPSDRFSAERTGGSVSTLTIQRTQQEDSAVYLCASSSEWAQETQYFGPGTRLLVL.